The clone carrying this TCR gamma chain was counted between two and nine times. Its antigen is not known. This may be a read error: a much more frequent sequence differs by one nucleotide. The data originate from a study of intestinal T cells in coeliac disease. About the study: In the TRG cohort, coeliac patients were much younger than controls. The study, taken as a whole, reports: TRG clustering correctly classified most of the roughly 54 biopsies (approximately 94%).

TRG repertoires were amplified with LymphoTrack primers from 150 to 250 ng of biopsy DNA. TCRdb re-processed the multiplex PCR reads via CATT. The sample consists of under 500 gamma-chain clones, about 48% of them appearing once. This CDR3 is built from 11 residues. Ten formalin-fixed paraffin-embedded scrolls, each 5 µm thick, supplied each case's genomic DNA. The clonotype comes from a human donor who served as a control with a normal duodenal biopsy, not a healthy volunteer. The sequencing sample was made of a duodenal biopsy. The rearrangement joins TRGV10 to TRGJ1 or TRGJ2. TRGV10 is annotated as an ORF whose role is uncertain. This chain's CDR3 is CAAWDYYKKLF. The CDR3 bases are TGTGCTGCGTGGGATTATTATAAGAAGCTCTTT.